This T cell receptor (beta chain) was profiled in a study of cytomegalovirus exposure and HLA in healthy donors. Findings and caveats of the study: Earlier analysis looked at TCR beta V segments, and most were productive about 90% or about 30% of the time.

A word on this clone: Its cognate antigen is unknown.

V dropped 4 bases and J dropped 6; count of bases not matched to a gene: 10. The germline V gene encodes CDR1 SGHRS and CDR2 YFSETQ. The CDR3 runs to 15 residues. 13 Jbeta primers and 60 Vbeta primers were used for the PCR. The table came from immunoSEQ multiplex PCR; TCRdb's copy has only in-frame clones and leaves some out. The sample contains over 65,000 clones, more than 60% of which appear only once. The receptor was derived from a man aged 40-49 years in good health and CMV-seronegative. This chain connects TRBV5-1 to TRBJ1-1; 9 bases are shared with TRBD1. Sequencing used PBMCs. CDR3 in DNA: TGCGCCAGCAGCCTCCGGGGGGACAGGGATCCTGAAGCTTTCTTT. It specifies CASSLRGDRDPEAFF.